The rows below give T cell receptor beta chains drawn from one sample of a study of shared clonotypes between healthy human individuals. Profiled with immunoSEQ multiplex PCR; TCRdb holds only in-frame clones, not every one. The data hold about 1 million clones, with roughly 80% observed a single time. The sequenced sample consisted of memory CD4+ T cells sorted from blood. These receptors were taken from a man aged 18 to 29 in good health. The CDR3 runs from the conserved cysteine through the conserved F or W. The order of the fields is clone size, J gene, D gene, V gene, CDR3 DNA, CDR3 protein. A D gene is named only where the DNA matches it firmly. Clone size is shown for a subset of rows, as once, few, many or a class of expanded clone.

>-|TRBJ2-7|TRBD2|TRBV2
TGTGCCATCGGTGGACTAGCGGGAGGGAAGGAGCAGTACTTC
CAIGGLAGGKEQYF
>-|TRBJ2-5|-|TRBV7-2
TGTGCCAGCAGCTTAGACGGAACCTCTCAAGAGACCCAGTACTTC
CASSLDGTSQETQYF
>-|TRBJ2-3|-|TRBV7-3
TGTGCCAGCAGCTTCTCGACCGATGGGGTGCAGTATTTT
CASSFSTDGVQYF
>-|TRBJ1-2|-|TRBV28
TGTGCCAGCAGCGCCAAGGGGGATGGCTACACCTTC
CASSAKGDGYTF
>few|TRBJ1-6|-|TRBV5-4
TGTGCCAGCAGCTCATCAAGTTATAATTCACCCCTCCACTTT
CASSSSSYNSPLHF
>-|TRBJ2-3|TRBD2|TRBV6-1
TGTGCCAGCAGTGCCCGTGGGGCGGGGGGGCCGAGAGATACGCAGTATTTT
CASSARGAGGPRDTQYF
>-|TRBJ1-2|-|TRBV2
TGTGCCAGCAGTGCAGATAGGGCAGCAAGGTATGGCTACACCTTC
CASSADRAARYGYTF
>-|TRBJ2-7|TRBD1|TRBV29-1
TGCAGCGTTACCCTACCCCAGGGGGCCTACGAGCAGTACTTC
CSVTLPQGAYEQYF
>few|TRBJ1-1|TRBD1|TRBV11-3
TGTGCCAGCAGGGGACAGTCGAACACTGAAGCTTTCTTT
CASRGQSNTEAFF
>-|TRBJ1-1|-|TRBV7-9
TGTGCCAGCAGCTTAGGGGGGTTCGCTGAAGCTTTCTTT
CASSLGGFAEAFF
>-|TRBJ1-6|-|TRBV5-1
TGCGCCAGCAGCTTGGGGGGGACGGGCCCCCTCCACTTT
CASSLGGTGPLHF
>-|TRBJ2-7|TRBD2|TRBV5-1
TGCGCCAGCAGCTTGGGGGGACTAGCGGCTGTACTATCCTACGAGCAGTACTTC
CASSLGGLAAVLSYEQYF
>-|TRBJ1-1|-|TRBV6-5
TGTGCCAGCAGTTACTCGCTGAGGGACCGGGGGGCTTTCTTT
CASSYSLRDRGAFF
>-|TRBJ1-5|-|TRBV6-5
TGTGCCAGCAGTTGGGGGGGACAATCGCAGCCCCAGCATTTT
CASSWGGQSQPQHF
>-|TRBJ2-1|-|TRBV2
TGTGCCAGCAGCGTCTTCGACAATGAGCAGTTCTTC
CASSVFDNEQFF
>-|TRBJ2-5|TRBD2|TRBV5-1
TGCGCCAGCAGCCCCTCACAGGGTAGCGGGGGGGCTGGAGAGACCCAGTACTTC
CASSPSQGSGGAGETQYF
>-|TRBJ2-5|TRBD2|TRBV6-5
TGTGCCAGCAGTTCTTCTAGCGGGAGTGCCCAAGAGACCCAGTACTTC
CASSSSSGSAQETQYF
>-|TRBJ1-5|-|TRBV6-5
TGTGCCAGCGGCCCCGGGGGAAGCAATCAGCCCCAGCATTTT
CASGPGGSNQPQHF
>few|TRBJ1-2|-|TRBV10-3
TGTGCCATCAGTGGCCGCGAGACAGGCAATTATGGCTACACCTTC
CAISGRETGNYGYTF
>-|TRBJ1-2|TRBD1|TRBV2
TGTGCCAGCACCGGGACAGCCTATGGCTACACCTTC
CASTGTAYGYTF
>-|TRBJ1-3|-|TRBV21-1
TGTGCCAGCAGCAAAGAAGGAGCCGGAAACACCATATATTTT
CASSKEGAGNTIYF
>-|TRBJ1-5|-|TRBV5-1
TGCGCCAGCAGGGTGACGGAAAATCAGCCCCAGCATTTT
CASRVTENQPQHF
>few|TRBJ1-1|-|TRBV28
TGTGCCAGCAGTTCGGGGGGCGGAGGACCTGAAGCTTTCTTT
CASSSGGGGPEAFF
>few|TRBJ1-1|TRBD1|TRBV30
TGTGCCTGGAGTAGAGTGCAGGGGGGAGCGGTGGACACTGAAGCTTTCTTT
CAWSRVQGGAVDTEAFF
>-|TRBJ1-3|-|TRBV6-7
TGTGCCAGCAGGAGTAGGACCCTCGGAAACACCATATATTTT
CASRSRTLGNTIYF
>-|TRBJ2-7|TRBD2|TRBV5-4
TGTGCCAGCAGCTTAGGACTAGCGGGAACCTACGAGCAGTACTTC
CASSLGLAGTYEQYF
>few|TRBJ2-7|TRBD2|TRBV9
TGTGCCAGCAGCGTAGACGCTAGCGGCTACGAGCAGTACTTC
CASSVDASGYEQYF
>-|TRBJ2-7|-|TRBV12-5
TGTGCTAGTGGTATCACGAGACAGTACTTC
CASGITRQYF
>-|TRBJ2-7|-|TRBV2
TGTGCCAGCAGTGATCTAGACTTTCCCTACGAGCAGTACTTC
CASSDLDFPYEQYF
>-|TRBJ1-5|-|TRBV6-1
TGTGCCAGCAGTGGAAACGGCTTGGGAGGGTTTAGTCAGCCCCAGCATTTT
CASSGNGLGGFSQPQHF
>-|TRBJ2-5|-|TRBV9
TGTGCCAGCAGCGTACCTCGGAGCGGAGGAGGAGAGACCCAGTACTTC
CASSVPRSGGGETQYF